A selection of T cell receptor beta chains follows, all from one sample in a study of CD8 T cells in Susac syndrome. TCRdb called the immunoSEQ multiplex PCR reads again in MiXCR, with one record for every CDR3 protein. Among 120,000 to 150,000 distinct CDR3 sequences listed, around 95% were seen once. Sequencing input: CD4+ T cells from PBMCs. The receptors were gathered from a human donor with Susac syndrome. CDR3s include the opening cysteine and the closing phenylalanine or tryptophan. Fields, in order: J gene, clone size, V gene, D gene, CDR3 DNA, CDR3 protein. The D gene is left open where the match is weak. Only some rows state a clone size, as once, few, many or a class for expanded clones.

j_call: TRBJ2-7; clone_size: -; v_call: TRBV3-1; d_call: TRBD2; cdr3_nt: TGTGCCAGCAGCCAGGGAAGGACTAGTGAGGAGCAGTACTTC; cdr3_aa: CASSQGRTSEEQYF
j_call: TRBJ1-6; clone_size: once; v_call: TRBV19; d_call: -; cdr3_nt: TGTGCCAGTAGTCCTCCGTCGTTAGGGAGTTCGGCCCTCCACTTT; cdr3_aa: CASSPPSLGSSALHF
j_call: TRBJ1-1; clone_size: once; v_call: TRBV5-1; d_call: -; cdr3_nt: TGCGCCAGCAGCTTCCAGGGCGGAGACACTGAAGCTTTCTTT; cdr3_aa: CASSFQGGDTEAFF
j_call: TRBJ2-3; clone_size: -; v_call: TRBV11-2; d_call: TRBD2; cdr3_nt: TGTGCCAGCAGCTTTCCCTATAGCGGGAGCGGGGTGAATACGCAGTATTTT; cdr3_aa: CASSFPYSGSGVNTQYF
j_call: TRBJ1-2; clone_size: -; v_call: TRBV12-3/TRBV12-4; d_call: -; cdr3_nt: TGTGCCAGCAGTTTGGACCCGAACTATGGCTACACCTTC; cdr3_aa: CASSLDPNYGYTF
j_call: TRBJ1-5; clone_size: -; v_call: TRBV7-9; d_call: -; cdr3_nt: TGTGCCAGCAGCCCCCTAGATCAGCCCCAGCATTTT; cdr3_aa: CASSPLDQPQHF
j_call: TRBJ1-1; clone_size: -; v_call: TRBV25-1; d_call: TRBD1; cdr3_nt: TGTGCCAGCAGGGAGGCAGGGGGTGGAAACACTGAAGCTTTCTTT; cdr3_aa: CASREAGGGNTEAFF
j_call: TRBJ1-2; clone_size: -; v_call: TRBV29-1; d_call: TRBD1; cdr3_nt: TGCAGCGTTGATACACAGGGGGCGCACACCTTC; cdr3_aa: CSVDTQGAHTF
j_call: TRBJ2-7; clone_size: -; v_call: TRBV20-1; d_call: TRBD1; cdr3_nt: TGCAGTGCTCTAACTCTCGGGACAGGGAGGAGCGAGCAGTACTTC; cdr3_aa: CSALTLGTGRSEQYF
j_call: TRBJ2-7; clone_size: -; v_call: TRBV4-1; d_call: -; cdr3_nt: TGCGCCAGCAGCCAAGATCTTTCGGGACTGGGGACCTACGAGCAGTACTTC; cdr3_aa: CASSQDLSGLGTYEQYF
j_call: TRBJ2-7; clone_size: -; v_call: TRBV4-1; d_call: -; cdr3_nt: TGCGCCAGCAGCCAGGGGCACTGGGAGACCACCTACGAGCAGTACTTC; cdr3_aa: CASSQGHWETTYEQYF
j_call: TRBJ2-5; clone_size: once; v_call: TRBV18; d_call: -; cdr3_nt: TGTGCCAGCTCAACTACAGGGTACCAAGAGACCCAGTACTTC; cdr3_aa: CASSTTGYQETQYF
j_call: TRBJ2-7; clone_size: -; v_call: TRBV29-1; d_call: -; cdr3_nt: TGCAGCGTGGGGGCTGGTTCGAGGAGCTCCTACGAGCAGTACTTC; cdr3_aa: CSVGAGSRSSYEQYF